This record looks at one T cell receptor (beta chain) sequence and its context. Its specificity is unknown. Sequencing was performed with immunoSEQ multiplex PCR; in TCRdb, only in-frame clones are kept and a portion is missing. The data show fewer than 15,000 clones, roughly 80% seen once. Individuals having autoimmune disease history or systemic immunosuppression were not enrolled. The CDR3 totals 13 residues. Trimming left V 5 bases short and J 0 bases short, with 8 bases between. Per the germline V gene, CDR1 is MNHNS and CDR2 is SASEGT. The sample comes from a study of OX40 agonist ivuxolimab in advanced cancers. General observations from the study: At 0.1 to 3.0 mg/kg, clonal expansion of CD4+ and CD8+ blood T cells had occurred by week 6.

This chain links TRBV6-1 with TRBJ2-7; no clear D. This material consisted of CD4+ or CD8+ T cells sorted from blood, taken in a trial of the OX40 agonist ivuxolimab. The clonotype originates from an adult with an advanced solid tumor such as melanoma, head and neck, liver or kidney cancer. CDR3 residues: CASSSTASYEQYF. The CDR3 DNA reads TGTGCCAGCAGTTCGACGGCCTCCTACGAGCAGTACTTC.